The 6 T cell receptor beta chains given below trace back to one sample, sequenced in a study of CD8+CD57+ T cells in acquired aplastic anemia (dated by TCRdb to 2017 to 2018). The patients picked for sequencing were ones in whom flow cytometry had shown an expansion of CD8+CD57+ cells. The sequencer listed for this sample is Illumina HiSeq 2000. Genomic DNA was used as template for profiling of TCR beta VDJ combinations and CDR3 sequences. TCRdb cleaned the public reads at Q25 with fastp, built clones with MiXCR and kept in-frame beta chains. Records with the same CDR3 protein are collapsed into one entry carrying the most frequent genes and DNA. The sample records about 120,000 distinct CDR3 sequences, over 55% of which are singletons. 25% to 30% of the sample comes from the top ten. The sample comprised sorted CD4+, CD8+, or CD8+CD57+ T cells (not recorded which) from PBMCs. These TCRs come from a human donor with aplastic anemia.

The CDR3 loop reads CASSLRGDGGYTF. CDR3 sequence (DNA): TGTGCCAGCAGTTTACGAGGAGACGGGGGCTACACCTTC. This chain joins TRBV12-3 or TRBV12-4 and TRBJ1-2; D remains ambiguous. The CDR3 spans 13 residues. The V end lost 2 bases, the J end lost 8 bases, and 12 bases lay between the germline ends.

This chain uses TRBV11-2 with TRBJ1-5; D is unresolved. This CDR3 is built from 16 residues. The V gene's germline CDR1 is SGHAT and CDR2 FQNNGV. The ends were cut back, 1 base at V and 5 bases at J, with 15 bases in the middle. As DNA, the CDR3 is TGTGCCAGCAGCTTAGTAGGTTCAGGCCTTGATCAGCCCCAGCATTTT. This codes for CASSLVGSGLDQPQHF.

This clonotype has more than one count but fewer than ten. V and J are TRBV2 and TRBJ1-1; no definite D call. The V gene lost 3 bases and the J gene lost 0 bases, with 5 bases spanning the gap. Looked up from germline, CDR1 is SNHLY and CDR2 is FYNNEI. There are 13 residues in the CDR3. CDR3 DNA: TGTGCCAGCAGTGACAGCATGAACACTGAAGCTTTCTTT. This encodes CASSDSMNTEAFF.

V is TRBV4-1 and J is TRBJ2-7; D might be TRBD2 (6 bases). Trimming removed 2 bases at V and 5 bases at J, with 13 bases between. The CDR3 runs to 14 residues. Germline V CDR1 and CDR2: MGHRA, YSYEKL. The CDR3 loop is CASSQNWRGHEQYF. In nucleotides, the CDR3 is TGCGCCAGCAGCCAAAACTGGAGGGGCCACGAGCAGTACTTC.

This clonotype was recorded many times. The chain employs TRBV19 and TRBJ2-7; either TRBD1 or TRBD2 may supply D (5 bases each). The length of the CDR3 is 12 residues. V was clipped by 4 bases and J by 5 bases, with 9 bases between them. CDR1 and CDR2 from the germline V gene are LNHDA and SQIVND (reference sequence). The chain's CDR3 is CASSRWGNEQYF. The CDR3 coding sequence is TGTGCCAGTAGTAGATGGGGGAACGAGCAGTACTTC.

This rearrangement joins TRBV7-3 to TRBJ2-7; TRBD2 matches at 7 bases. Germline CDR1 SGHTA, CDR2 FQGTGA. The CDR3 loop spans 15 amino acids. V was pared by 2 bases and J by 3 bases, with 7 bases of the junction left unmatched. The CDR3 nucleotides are TGTGCCAGCAGCTTATATCCTAGCGGAAACTACGAGCAGTACTTC. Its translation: CASSLYPSGNYEQYF.